This record looks at one T cell receptor beta chain sequence and its context. The sample is drawn from a study of control samples from healthy donors and cancer patients. Sequenced by immunoSEQ multiplex PCR; TCRdb stores in-frame clones only, minus some. The table includes about 80,000 clones, more than 65% detected once. Trimming shortened V by 3 bases and J by 0 bases, and 9 bases separated the two germline ends. This CDR3 has 15 residues. Per germline, CDR1 MDHEN and CDR2 SYDVKM. The chain uses TRBV28 and TRBJ1-3; possibly TRBD1 for D (6 bases). This TCR was sampled from a man between 60 and 75 years old with head and neck cancer. Specimen: PBMCs. The CDR3 sequence is CASSFGGYSGNTIYF. The CDR3 DNA reads as TGTGCCAGCAGTTTTGGGGGCTACTCTGGAAACACCATATATTTT.